This TCR beta chain emerged from a study of shared clonotypes between healthy human individuals. The study, taken as a whole, reports: Relative to their counterparts shared across all four donors, non-shared clonotypes exhibited diminished generation probabilities.

Clones were read by immunoSEQ multiplex PCR, and TCRdb kept only the in-frame ones, dropping some. The sample contains over 850,000 clones, approximately 80% of which appear only once. Germline V lookup: CDR1 DFQATT, CDR2 SNEGSKA (reference sequence). Trimming removed 5 bases at V and 8 bases at J, with 12 bases between. The CDR3 extends over 11 amino acids. A word on this clone: Its antigen is as yet unknown.

The source material was memory CD4+ T cells from PBMCs. Subset meaning: CD45RA-negative fraction. This rearrangement joins TRBV20-1 to TRBJ1-2; D remains unclear. The TCR was taken from a man younger than 35 in good health. Some clones in this sample may be carry-over from other donors' samples. DNA for the CDR3: TGCAGTGCTCGACGAGCTGCGGGCTACACCTTC. Protein sequence: CSARRAAGYTF.